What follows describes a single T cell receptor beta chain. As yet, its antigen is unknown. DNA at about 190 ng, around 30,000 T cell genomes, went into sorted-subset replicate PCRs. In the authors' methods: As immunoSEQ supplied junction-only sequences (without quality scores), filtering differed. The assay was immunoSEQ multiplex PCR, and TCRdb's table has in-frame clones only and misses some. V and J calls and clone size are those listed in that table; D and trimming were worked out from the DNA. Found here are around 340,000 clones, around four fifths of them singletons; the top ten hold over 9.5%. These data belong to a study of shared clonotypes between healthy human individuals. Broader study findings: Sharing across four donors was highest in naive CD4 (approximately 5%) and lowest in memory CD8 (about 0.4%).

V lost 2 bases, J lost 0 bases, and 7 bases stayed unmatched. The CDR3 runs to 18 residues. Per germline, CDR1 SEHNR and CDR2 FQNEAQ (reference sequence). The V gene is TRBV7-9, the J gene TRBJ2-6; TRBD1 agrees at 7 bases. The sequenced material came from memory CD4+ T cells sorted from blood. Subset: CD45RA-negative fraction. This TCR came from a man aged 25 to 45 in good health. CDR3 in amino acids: CASSLTQGRSSGANVLTF. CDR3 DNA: TGTGCCAGCAGCTTAACACAGGGGCGGAGCTCTGGGGCCAACGTCCTGACTTTC. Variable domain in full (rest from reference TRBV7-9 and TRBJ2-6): DTGVSQNPRHKITKRGQNVTFRCDPISEHNRLYWYRQTLGQGPEFLTYFQNEAQLEKSRLLSDRFSAERPKGSFSTLEIQRTEQGDSAMYLCASSLTQGRSSGANVLTFGAGSRLTVL.